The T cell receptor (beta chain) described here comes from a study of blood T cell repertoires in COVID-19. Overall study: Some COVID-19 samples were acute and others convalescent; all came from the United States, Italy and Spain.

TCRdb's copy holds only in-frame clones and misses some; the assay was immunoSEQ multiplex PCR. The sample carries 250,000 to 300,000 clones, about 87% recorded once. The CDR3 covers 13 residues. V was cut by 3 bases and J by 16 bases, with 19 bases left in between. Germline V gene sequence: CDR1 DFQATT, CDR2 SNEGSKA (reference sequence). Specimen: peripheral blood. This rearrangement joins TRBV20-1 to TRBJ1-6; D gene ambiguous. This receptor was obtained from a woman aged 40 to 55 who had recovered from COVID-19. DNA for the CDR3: TGCAGTGCTAGTACGGGGTGGGTTCGGCTACTCCACTTT. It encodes CSASTGWVRLLHF.